This T cell receptor beta chain was captured in a study of cytomegalovirus exposure and HLA in healthy donors. About the research overall: Prior work identified 100 million to 130 million unique TCR beta sequences in some 180 million T cells. Notes on the study in general: Analyzed later, most CMV-associated TCR beta chains appeared HLA-restricted. Whilst most TCR sequences proved rare, a subset of public TCRs occurred across many donors. Later on, a genetic analysis was performed. It linked a missense variant in DCLRE1C with V- and J-gene trimming of TCR beta.

This clone is deemed medium-sized by its frequency. Antigen unknown. The PCR had 60 Vbeta and 13 Jbeta primers. Some clones are missing from TCRdb's copy, which holds only in-frame ones; the method was immunoSEQ multiplex PCR. The sample's table shows 100,000 to 150,000 clones. This CDR3 is 18 amino acids long. Germline V CDR1 and CDR2: SGHVS, FQNEAQ. The J segment lost 0 bases and the V segment lost 7 bases, leaving 15 bases of the junction unmatched. This clonotype originated in a woman in her 40s in good health and CMV-seropositive. This chain connects TRBV7-8 to TRBJ1-5; 7 nucleotides agree with TRBD1. Material: PBMCs. The CDR3 reads CASMTNRGSIYSNQPQHF. CDR3 coding DNA: TGTGCCAGCATGACAAACAGGGGATCCATTTATAGCAATCAGCCCCAGCATTTT.